A selection of T cell receptor beta chains follows, all from one sample in a study of T cells in Graves' hyperthyroidism and ophthalmopathy. TCRdb processed the multiplex PCR reads anew with MiXCR; each CDR3 protein has one entry. The table shows 800,000 or so distinct CDR3 sequences, with 35% to 40% occurring only once. The sample was blood. Source of these receptors: a man younger than 35 with Graves' hyperthyroidism. CDR3s include the opening cysteine and the closing phenylalanine or tryptophan. A D gene is named only where the DNA matches it firmly. A row's size may be missing; if present it is once, few, many or a size class.

clone_size	v_call	j_call	d_call	cdr3_aa	cdr3_nt
.	TRBV7-2	TRBJ2-7	.	CASRSGRREQYF	TGTGCCAGCAGGTCAGGGCGACGCGAGCAGTACTTC
many	TRBV5-6	TRBJ1-2	TRBD1	CASGPGGFGYTF	TGTGCCAGCGGACCAGGGGGCTTTGGCTACACCTTC
.	TRBV5-1	TRBJ2-7	.	CASSYTSGTYEQYF	TGCGCCAGCAGTTATACTTCGGGGACTTACGAGCAGTACTTC
.	TRBV6-5	TRBJ2-7	.	CASSYLGVPTYEQYF	TGTGCCAGCAGTTACTTGGGGGTCCCCACCTACGAGCAGTACTTC
.	TRBV7-9	TRBJ2-2	.	CASSGRGSMELFF	TGTGCCAGCAGCGGCCGGGGCTCCATGGAGCTGTTTTTT
few	TRBV20-1	TRBJ1-5	.	CSASGSYSNQPQHF	TGCAGTGCTAGCGGCAGCTATAGCAATCAGCCCCAGCATTTT
many	TRBV29-1	TRBJ2-7	.	CSVAGYRAGQYEQYF	TGCAGCGTTGCGGGATACAGGGCTGGACAATACGAGCAGTACTTC
.	TRBV11-2	TRBJ2-7	.	CASTIRPAGGEQYF	TGTGCCAGCACCATCCGCCCCGCCGGGGGTGAGCAGTACTTC
many	TRBV5-1	TRBJ2-7	.	CASRDGVGDEQYF	TGCGCCAGCAGAGACGGGGTGGGTGACGAGCAGTACTTC
.	TRBV15	TRBJ1-5	.	CATSTLRANQPQHF	TGTGCCACCAGCACTCTCAGGGCCAATCAGCCCCAGCATTTT
many	TRBV7-9	TRBJ2-6	.	CAGQESNVLTF	TGTGCCGGGCAGGAGTCCAACGTCCTGACTTTC
.	TRBV5-4	TRBJ1-5	.	CASSKFGNQPQHF	TGTGCCAGCAGTAAGTTCGGCAATCAGCCCCAGCATTTT
many	TRBV20-1	TRBJ2-7	.	CSAGELGQPYEQYF	TGCAGTGCCGGGGAGCTTGGACAACCCTACGAGCAGTACTTC
few	TRBV11-3	TRBJ2-7	TRBD2	CASSSFGTSGTYEQYF	TGTGCCAGCAGCTCCTTCGGGACTAGCGGTACCTACGAGCAGTACTTC
.	TRBV5-1	TRBJ2-6	TRBD1	CASSFEGQTKTAGANVLTF	TGCGCCAGCAGCTTCGAGGGACAGACTAAAACGGCTGGGGCCAACGTCCTGACTTTC
many	TRBV14	TRBJ1-1	.	CASSMDSMNTEAFF	TGTGCCAGCAGCATGGACTCCATGAACACTGAAGCTTTCTTT
.	TRBV2	TRBJ1-2	.	CASVDSGVNYGYTF	TGTGCCAGCGTTGATTCCGGGGTTAACTATGGCTACACCTTC
.	TRBV10-3	TRBJ1-5	.	CARGILGYSNQPQHF	TGTGCTAGAGGAATTTTGGGTTATAGCAATCAGCCCCAGCATTTT
.	TRBV3-1	TRBJ2-5	.	CASSQEGAWGDRETQYF	TGTGCCAGCAGCCAAGAGGGGGCCTGGGGGGATCGAGAGACCCAGTACTTC
.	TRBV10-3	TRBJ2-2	TRBD2	CAISESLGLETGELFF	TGTGCCATCAGTGAGTCGTTAGGACTAGAAACCGGGGAGCTGTTTTTT
many	TRBV7-2	TRBJ2-7	.	CASSPRAGSYEQYF	TGTGCCAGCAGCCCTCGGGCGGGAAGCTACGAGCAGTACTTC
many	TRBV10-3	TRBJ2-5	TRBD2	CANLSAGGPGEETQYF	TGTGCCAATCTCTCAGCGGGAGGGCCAGGTGAAGAGACCCAGTACTTC
few	TRBV5-1	TRBJ1-1	.	CASSLASSYTEAFF	TGCGCCAGCAGCTTGGCCTCGTCTTACACTGAAGCTTTCTTT
.	TRBV14	TRBJ2-2	.	CASSQDVGRMNTGELFF	TGTGCCAGCAGCCAAGATGTCGGACGGATGAACACCGGGGAGCTGTTTTTT
many	TRBV2	TRBJ2-5	TRBD1	CASSSPGQGQETQYF	TGTGCCAGCAGTTCGCCGGGACAGGGTCAAGAGACCCAGTACTTC